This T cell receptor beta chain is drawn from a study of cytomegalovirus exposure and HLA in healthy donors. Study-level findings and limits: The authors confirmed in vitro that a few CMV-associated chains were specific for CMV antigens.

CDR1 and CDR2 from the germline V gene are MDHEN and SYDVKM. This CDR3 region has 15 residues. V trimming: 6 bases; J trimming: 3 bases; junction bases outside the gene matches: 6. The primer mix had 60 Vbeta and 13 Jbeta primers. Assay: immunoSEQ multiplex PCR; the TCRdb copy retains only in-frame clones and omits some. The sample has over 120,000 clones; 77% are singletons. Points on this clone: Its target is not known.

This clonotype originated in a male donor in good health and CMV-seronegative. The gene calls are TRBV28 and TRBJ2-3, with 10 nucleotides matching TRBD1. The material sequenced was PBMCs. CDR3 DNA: TGTGCCAGCAGCCAACCGGGACAGGGGACAGATACGCAGTATTTT. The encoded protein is CASSQPGQGTDTQYF.